The sequence of this T cell receptor (beta chain) was determined in a study of OX40 agonist ivuxolimab in advanced cancers. About the study: Melanoma, hepatocellular carcinoma, head and neck or renal cell cancer occurred in dose-escalation patients. Participants averaged approximately 65 years of age (range roughly 23 to 79) and were roughly 80% male.

Regarding the study as a whole: Relative to CD4+, CD8+ T cells held more expanded clones on average.

Measured with immunoSEQ multiplex PCR; TCRdb has only the in-frame clones, and not every one. The sample carries about 89,000 clones, 85% to 90% recorded once. Germline CDR1 SGHRS, CDR2 YFSETQ. Trimming stripped 1 base from V and 1 base from J, with 8 bases between. The CDR3 has 14 residues. In regard to this clone: The antigen remains undetermined.

The chain recombines TRBV5-1 with TRBJ1-1; TRBD1 might be the D (5 bases). This sequence was found in an adult with an advanced solid tumor such as melanoma, head and neck, liver or kidney cancer. Material: CD4+ or CD8+ T cells sorted from blood, obtained in a trial of the OX40 agonist ivuxolimab. The CDR3 is CASSLRGQNTEAFF. The CDR3 DNA is TGCGCCAGCAGCTTGCGAGGACAGAACACTGAAGCTTTCTTT.